These T cell receptor beta chains were read from a single sample in a study of technical replicates of blood from a handful of donors. Data came from immunoSEQ multiplex PCR; TCRdb stores just in-frame clones and leaves some out. The sample carries about 97,000 clones, about 96% recorded once. Sequenced sample: T cells isolated from PBMCs. The receptors derive from a human donor in good health. CDR3s include the opening cysteine and the closing phenylalanine or tryptophan. The order of the fields is V gene, J gene, clone size, D gene, CDR3 protein, CDR3 DNA. D genes are given only for firm matches. A clone size is listed for some rows: how often the clone was seen (once, few, many), or a class if it is expanded.

V: TRBV4-1
J: TRBJ1-3
size: .
D: .
CDR3: CASSQGLGVGNTIYF
DNA: TGCGCCAGCAGCCAAGGTCTAGGGGTTGGAAACACCATATATTTT

V: TRBV18
J: TRBJ1-2
size: .
D: .
CDR3: CASSLQTGSEIGYTF
DNA: TGTGCCAGCTCACTGCAGACAGGCTCGGAAATTGGCTACACCTTC

V: TRBV2
J: TRBJ1-4
size: .
D: .
CDR3: CASSVSRYREKLFF
DNA: TGTGCCAGCAGTGTGTCGAGGTATCGGGAAAAACTGTTTTTT

V: TRBV9
J: TRBJ2-7
size: .
D: .
CDR3: CASSVGGGAYEQYF
DNA: TGTGCCAGCAGCGTAGGAGGGGGGGCCTACGAGCAGTACTTC

V: TRBV27
J: TRBJ2-3
size: .
D: TRBD2
CDR3: CASRKGLAGGITSTDTQYF
DNA: TGTGCCAGCCGCAAAGGACTAGCGGGAGGAATAACTAGCACAGATACGCAGTATTTT

V: TRBV4-2
J: TRBJ1-4
size: .
D: .
CDR3: CASSQDKKQGRNEKLFF
DNA: TGTGCCAGCAGCCAAGATAAAAAACAGGGCAGGAATGAAAAACTGTTTTTT

V: TRBV6-5
J: TRBJ2-2
size: .
D: .
CDR3: CASKQATNTGELFF
DNA: TGTGCCAGCAAACAGGCAACGAACACCGGGGAGCTGTTTTTT

V: TRBV7-9
J: TRBJ1-2
size: few
D: .
CDR3: CASSLGGGYTF
DNA: TGTGCCAGCAGCTTAGGGGGCGGCTACACCTTC

V: TRBV11-2
J: TRBJ2-1
size: .
D: .
CDR3: CASSLDSGAYNEQFF
DNA: TGTGCCAGCAGCTTAGACAGCGGAGCCTACAATGAGCAGTTCTTC

V: TRBV13
J: TRBJ2-7
size: .
D: .
CDR3: CASSLAAGIINEQYF
DNA: TGTGCCAGCAGCTTGGCCGCAGGGATCATCAACGAGCAGTACTTC

V: TRBV11-2
J: TRBJ2-2
size: .
D: TRBD1
CDR3: CASRLGTGGTGELFF
DNA: TGTGCCAGCAGATTGGGGACAGGGGGGACCGGGGAGCTGTTTTTT

V: TRBV27
J: TRBJ2-1
size: .
D: TRBD2
CDR3: CASRVAGGNNEQFF
DNA: TGTGCCAGCAGAGTAGCGGGAGGAAACAATGAGCAGTTCTTC

V: TRBV7-2
J: TRBJ2-4
size: .
D: .
CDR3: CASSLHGTSGVNIQYF
DNA: TGTGCCAGCAGCTTACACGGGACGTCGGGGGTTAACATTCAGTACTTC

V: TRBV7-7
J: TRBJ2-5
size: once
D: TRBD1
CDR3: CASSLGGQGQETQYF
DNA: TGTGCCAGCAGCTTGGGGGGACAGGGGCAGGAGACCCAGTACTTC

V: TRBV9
J: TRBJ2-2
size: .
D: TRBD1
CDR3: CASSDRTGETGELFF
DNA: TGTGCCAGCAGCGACCGGACAGGGGAGACCGGGGAGCTGTTTTTT

V: TRBV18
J: TRBJ1-2
size: .
D: TRBD1
CDR3: CASSPDRTGPLGNYGYTF
DNA: TGTGCCAGCTCACCAGACCGGACAGGCCCCCTTGGGAACTATGGCTACACCTTC

V: TRBV4-3
J: TRBJ2-5
size: once
D: TRBD2
CDR3: CASSPTSGRARGFQETQYF
DNA: TGCGCCAGCAGCCCGACTAGCGGGAGGGCCCGGGGCTTCCAAGAGACCCAGTACTTC

V: TRBV6-1
J: TRBJ2-3
size: .
D: TRBD1
CDR3: CASTRDSSTDTQYF
DNA: TGTGCCAGCACCCGGGACAGTAGCACAGATACGCAGTATTTT

V: TRBV2
J: TRBJ1-2
size: .
D: .
CDR3: CASSEALGGGSLGDYGYTF
DNA: TGTGCCAGCAGTGAAGCGCTGGGGGGGGGCTCTCTGGGGGACTATGGCTACACCTTC

V: TRBV4-1
J: TRBJ2-7
size: .
D: TRBD2
CDR3: CASSLYTSGSSYEQYF
DNA: TGCGCCAGCAGCCTCTACACTAGCGGGAGCTCCTACGAGCAGTACTTC

V: TRBV11-3
J: TRBJ2-1
size: .
D: .
CDR3: CASSLKRTSNEQFF
DNA: TGTGCCAGCAGCTTAAAAAGGACTTCCAATGAGCAGTTCTTC

V: TRBV6-1
J: TRBJ2-5
size: .
D: TRBD2
CDR3: CASSDPSGSYQETQYF
DNA: TGTGCCAGCAGTGATCCTAGCGGGAGCTACCAAGAGACCCAGTACTTC

V: TRBV5-8
J: TRBJ2-1
size: .
D: TRBD2
CDR3: CASSLGLAGGDEQFF
DNA: TGTGCCAGCAGCTTGGGGCTAGCGGGAGGGGATGAGCAGTTCTTC

V: TRBV5-1
J: TRBJ2-3
size: .
D: TRBD2
CDR3: CASSLRTSGTSTDTQYF
DNA: TGCGCCAGCAGCTTGCGGACTAGCGGGACTAGCACAGATACGCAGTATTTT

V: TRBV29-1
J: TRBJ2-1
size: once
D: .
CDR3: CSTRGGNEQFF
DNA: TGCAGTACCCGAGGGGGAAATGAGCAGTTCTTC

V: TRBV5-1
J: TRBJ1-4
size: .
D: TRBD1
CDR3: CASSAEGALTNEKLFF
DNA: TGCGCCAGCAGCGCCGAGGGGGCATTGACTAATGAAAAACTGTTTTTT

V: TRBV18
J: TRBJ1-4
size: .
D: .
CDR3: CASSPLGNEKLFF
DNA: TGTGCCAGCTCACCACTCGGGAATGAAAAACTGTTTTTT

V: TRBV28
J: TRBJ1-1
size: .
D: .
CDR3: CASSPSALWAFF
DNA: TGTGCCAGCAGTCCGAGCGCCCTCTGGGCTTTCTTT

V: TRBV12-5
J: TRBJ2-1
size: .
D: TRBD2
CDR3: CASGLTVGSGTSGSEQFF
DNA: TGTGCTAGTGGTTTGACTGTCGGGTCCGGGACTAGCGGATCCGAGCAGTTCTTC

V: TRBV6-6
J: TRBJ2-4
size: .
D: .
CDR3: CASSSEGHIQYF
DNA: TGTGCCAGCAGTTCGGAGGGTCACATTCAGTACTTC

V: TRBV4-1
J: TRBJ1-2
size: once
D: .
CDR3: CASSQEAGVFNYGYTF
DNA: TGCGCCAGCAGCCAAGAGGCAGGGGTATTTAACTATGGCTACACCTTC

V: TRBV13
J: TRBJ2-7
size: .
D: .
CDR3: CASSLVRERYEQYF
DNA: TGTGCCAGCAGCTTAGTACGAGAGCGCTACGAGCAGTACTTC

V: TRBV29-1
J: TRBJ2-7
size: .
D: TRBD1
CDR3: CSVLGTGGGEQYF
DNA: TGCAGCGTTCTCGGGACAGGGGGGGGCGAGCAGTACTTC

V: TRBV28
J: TRBJ1-4
size: once
D: .
CDR3: CASSLTGPTNEKLFF
DNA: TGTGCCAGCAGTTTAACAGGGCCTACTAATGAAAAACTGTTTTTT

V: TRBV13
J: TRBJ2-5
size: .
D: .
CDR3: CASSLAPGMEKETQYF
DNA: TGTGCCAGCAGCTTAGCCCCAGGGATGGAAAAAGAGACCCAGTACTTC

V: TRBV2
J: TRBJ2-1
size: .
D: .
CDR3: CASRADSHNEQFF
DNA: TGTGCCAGCAGGGCGGACAGTCACAATGAGCAGTTCTTC

V: TRBV4-1
J: TRBJ2-7
size: .
D: TRBD1
CDR3: CASSFRTGGEQYF
DNA: TGCGCCAGCAGCTTTCGGACAGGGGGCGAGCAGTACTTC

V: TRBV7-9
J: TRBJ1-2
size: .
D: .
CDR3: CASSFSTGLYGYTF
DNA: TGTGCCAGCAGCTTTTCGACAGGACTTTATGGCTACACCTTC

V: TRBV9
J: TRBJ2-1
size: .
D: TRBD1
CDR3: CASSAGTAYNEQFF
DNA: TGTGCCAGCAGCGCCGGGACAGCCTACAATGAGCAGTTCTTC